This is a list of T cell receptor beta chains from one sample in a study of beta chain features in type 1 diabetes. Profiled with immunoSEQ multiplex PCR; TCRdb holds only in-frame clones, not every one. The sample contains about 160,000 clones, roughly 63% of which appear only once. What was sequenced was naive CD4+ T cells from blood. Every receptor here comes from a man younger than 45 with type 1 diabetes. Both conserved end residues are part of each CDR3. Fields, in order: V gene, D gene, J gene, CDR3 protein, CDR3 DNA. A D gene is named only where the DNA matches it firmly.

>TRBV5-1|.|TRBJ2-1
CASSLSGSSYNEQFF
TGCGCCAGCAGCTTGAGTGGGAGCTCCTACAATGAGCAGTTCTTC
>TRBV10-3|TRBD1|TRBJ1-2
CATKDRGGYGYTF
TGTGCCACCAAGGACAGGGGTGGTTATGGCTACACCTTC
>TRBV25-1|.|TRBJ2-4
CASSEDGYNPKNIQYF
TGTGCCAGCAGTGAGGATGGGTACAATCCCAAAAACATTCAGTACTTC
>TRBV11-2|.|TRBJ2-7
CASSPAAGDPYEQYF
TGTGCCAGCAGCCCCGCGGCAGGTGACCCCTACGAGCAGTACTTC
>TRBV10-3|.|TRBJ2-7
CAISGRGISYEQYF
TGTGCCATCAGTGGCCGGGGGATCTCCTACGAGCAGTACTTC
>TRBV7-2|TRBD1|TRBJ2-7
CASSSRTGGGYEQYF
TGTGCCAGCAGCAGCCGGACAGGGGGCGGCTACGAGCAGTACTTC
>TRBV15|TRBD2|TRBJ2-1
CATSPYFLAGGNNEQFF
TGTGCCACCAGCCCATATTTTCTAGCGGGGGGAAACAATGAGCAGTTCTTC
>TRBV7-9|TRBD2|TRBJ2-1
CASSPKRGSYNEQFF
TGTGCCAGCAGCCCAAAGCGGGGATCCTACAATGAGCAGTTCTTC
>TRBV29-1|.|TRBJ2-5
CSVSTRDTETQYF
TGCAGCGTGTCCACTCGGGACACAGAGACCCAGTACTTC
>TRBV27|.|TRBJ1-2
CASSTLGKGRGYTF
TGTGCCAGCAGTACCCTTGGGAAGGGACGGGGCTACACCTTC